A single sample gave rise to the 8 T cell receptor beta chains below, sequenced in a study of T-cell memory formation after mild COVID-19. TCRdb passed the 5' RACE reads through MiXCR, listing each CDR3 protein once. The sample shows fewer than 350,000 distinct CDR3 sequences, approximately 18% of them seen only once. Sequencing input: PBMCs or a T cell subset sorted from them (not recorded which). Receptors originate from a young man who had mild COVID-19 (a few samples of this study predate the infection). Cell type and time point are not known.

A few counts support this clonotype. V is TRBV7-6 and J is TRBJ2-7; 8 nucleotides align to TRBD1. CDR1 is SGHVS, CDR2 FNYEAQ, per germline. The length of the CDR3 is 14 residues. The V gene end was trimmed by 5 bases and the J gene end by 2 bases; junction bases not matched to a gene: 5. CDR3 coding DNA: TGTGCCAGCAGCCTCCAGGGGGCCACCTACGAGCAGTACTTC. As protein: CASSLQGATYEQYF. Based on the CDR3 plus reference TRBV7-6 and TRBJ2-7, the full variable domain is GAGVSQSPRYKVTKRGQDVALRCDPISGHVSLYWYRQALGQGPEFLTYFNYEAQQDKSGLPNDRFSAERPEGSISTLTIQRTEQRDSAMYRCASSLQGATYEQYFGPGTRLTVT.

The CDR3 bases are TGCGCCAGCAGTGACGGGACAGGGGTCGACTATGGCTACACCTTC. Residues: CASSDGTGVDYGYTF. The chain carries TRBV10-2 and TRBJ1-2, with 10 bases matching TRBD1. V was pared by 3 bases and J by 3 bases, with 4 bases of the junction left unmatched. Looked up from germline, CDR1 is WSHSY and CDR2 is SAAADI. The CDR3 has 15 amino acids.

There are a few counts of this clonotype. The rearrangement links TRBV5-1 to TRBJ1-2, with D tentatively TRBD1 (6 bases). Trimming removed 4 bases at V and 0 bases at J, with 10 bases between. CDR1 and CDR2 from the germline V gene are SGHRS and YFSETQ. CDR3 size: 14 residues. This chain's CDR3 is CASSRQEANYGYTF. The CDR3 DNA follows: TGCGCCAGCAGCCGACAGGAGGCTAACTATGGCTACACCTTC. Combining the CDR3 with reference TRBV5-1 and TRBJ1-2 gives the whole variable domain KAGVTQTPRYLIKTRGQQVTLSCSPISGHRSVSWYQQTPGQGLQFLFEYFSETQRNKGNFPGRFSGRQFSNSRSEMNVSTLELGDSALYLCASSRQEANYGYTFGSGTRLTVV.

This clonotype was counted many times. The chain joins TRBV28 to TRBJ2-3, with D hard to call. Germline values: CDR1 MDHEN, CDR2 SYDVKM. V was clipped by 7 bases and J by 6 bases, with 8 bases between them. CDR3 length: 11 amino acids. CDR3 region: CASKGRDTQYF. CDR3 DNA sequence: TGTGCCAGCAAGGGTCGGGATACGCAGTATTTT.

The chain links TRBV27 to TRBJ2-2; tentatively, D is TRBD2 (5 bases). Germline V gene lookup returns CDR1 MNHEY and CDR2 SMNVEV (reference sequence). The CDR3 length is 12 residues. Trimming cost V 3 bases and J 9 bases, with 8 bases left between them. DNA of the CDR3: TGTGCCAGCAGTTTGGGGAGTAGGGAGCTGTTTTTT. Translated: CASSLGSRELFF.

This clonotype was counted many times. The chain joins TRBV12-3 or TRBV12-4 to TRBJ2-7; 12 bases map to TRBD1. This CDR3 has 14 amino acids. V lost 6 bases, J lost 5 bases, and 5 bases stayed unmatched. The CDR3 loop is CASSTGQGANEQYF. CDR3 nucleotides: TGTGCCAGCAGCACGGGACAGGGGGCCAACGAGCAGTACTTC.

The chain has TRBV29-1 and TRBJ2-1; 7 bases line up with TRBD2. V shed 7 bases, J shed 4 bases, and the junction held 13 bases outside the gene matches. The germline CDR1 and CDR2 sequences are SQVTM and ANQGSEA. The CDR3 is made up of 15 amino acids. The CDR3: CSAVRRSGGYNEQFF. As DNA, the CDR3 is TGCAGCGCGGTCCGGCGATCGGGGGGTTACAATGAGCAGTTCTTC.

Only a few counts were recorded for this clonotype. V gene TRBV6-2 or TRBV6-3 combines with J gene TRBJ2-2; 9 bases match TRBD1. In germline, CDR1 is MNHEY, CDR2 SVGEGT. This CDR3 comprises 16 residues. The J segment lost 2 bases and the V segment lost 6 bases, leaving 7 bases of the junction unmatched. In DNA form, the CDR3 reads TGTGCCAGCAGGATTCCGGGACAGGGTAACACCGGGGAGCTGTTTTTT. As protein: CASRIPGQGNTGELFF.